This T cell receptor beta chain was documented in a study of cytomegalovirus exposure and HLA in healthy donors. Study results and caveats: There were several of the most significant clusters that appeared linked to common viral pathogens in a later analysis. Most CMV-associated TCR beta chains were later found to appear HLA-restricted.

V lost 4 bases and J 4 bases, leaving 7 bases between the germline ends. Germline V gene sequence: CDR1 MDHEN, CDR2 SYDVKM. The CDR3 totals 13 residues. Donors likely had unrecorded immune exposures despite being nominally healthy when sampled. The PCR was carried out with 60 Vbeta primers and 13 Jbeta primers. Measured with immunoSEQ multiplex PCR; TCRdb has only the in-frame clones, and not every one. The data show 90,000 to 100,000 clones, roughly 80% seen once. Comments on this clone: Its specificity is not known.

Sequencing was performed on PBMCs. This TCR was sampled from a man aged 40-55 years in good health and CMV-seropositive. V usage is TRBV28 and J usage is TRBJ2-2; a weak D match, TRBD2 (5 bases). CDR3 sequence (DNA): TGTGCCAGCAGTTGGGCGGGCACCGGGGAGCTGTTTTTT. It codes for CASSWAGTGELFF.